Below are 18 T cell receptor beta chains sequenced from a single sample in a study of T cells after yellow fever vaccination. Using its own MiXCR run on the 5' RACE reads, TCRdb lists one record per CDR3 protein. The sample holds almost 600,000 distinct CDR3 sequences; 13% are singletons and the top ten take over 12%. This sample comprised PBMCs, obtained on the day of the yellow fever booster vaccination. Receptors were obtained from a man aged 25-45 years who received the YFV17D yellow fever vaccine.

The gene calls are TRBV19 and TRBJ2-7; 8 positions match TRBD2. V lost 4 bases and J lost 2; bases outside the gene matches: 10. Germline CDR1 is LNHDA and CDR2 is SQIVND (reference sequence). This CDR3 is 16 amino acids long. CDR3 loop: CASSTLLAETPYEQYF. The CDR3 bases are TGTGCCAGTAGTACCTTACTAGCGGAGACCCCCTACGAGCAGTACTTC. The complete variable domain, with remaining parts taken from reference TRBV19 and TRBJ2-7, reads DGGITQSPKYLFRKEGQNVTLSCEQNLNHDAMYWYRQDPGQGLRLIYYSQIVNDFQKGDIAEGYSVSREKKESFPLTVTSAQKNPTAFYLCASSTLLAETPYEQYFGPGTRLTVT.

This clonotype was found a few times. The rearrangement joins TRBV20-1 to TRBJ1-5; D is ambiguous. The germline gives CDR1 DFQATT, CDR2 SNEGSKA (reference sequence). V lost 8 bases and J lost 0, with 14 bases in between. The CDR3 length is 14 residues. CDR3 protein: CSSPEPYSNQPQHF. CDR3 sequence (DNA): TGCAGTTCCCCGGAGCCGTATAGCAATCAGCCCCAGCATTTT.

This clonotype turned up a few times. The chain is built from TRBV19 and TRBJ2-2; 9 bases line up with TRBD2. The germline gives CDR1 LNHDA, CDR2 SQIVND (reference sequence). The CDR3 is 17 residues long. V trimming: 10 bases; J trimming: 2 bases; junction bases outside the gene matches: 14. CDR3 coding DNA: TGTGCCACCTCAGGGGCTAGCGGGACCCTTAACACCGGGGAGCTGTTTTTT. Amino acids: CATSGASGTLNTGELFF.

V gene TRBV30 combines with J gene TRBJ2-1, with 8 bases that match TRBD2. Trimming cost V 2 bases and J 0 bases; bases outside gene matches: 3. The CDR3 runs 15 residues. Looked up from germline, CDR1 is GTSNPN and CDR2 is SVGIG (reference sequence). The CDR3 protein is CAWSPAGVSYNEQFF. The CDR3 DNA reads TGTGCCTGGAGTCCAGCGGGAGTCTCCTACAATGAGCAGTTCTTC.

V is TRBV9 and J is TRBJ1-1, with D possibly TRBD1 on 5 matching bases. This CDR3 region has 12 residues. Germline-derived CDR1 and CDR2 are SGDLS and YYNGEE. V lost 7 bases, J lost 4 bases, and 11 bases lay in between. CDR3 in amino acids: CASGGRGTEAFF. CDR3 in DNA: TGTGCCAGCGGGGGGAGGGGCACTGAAGCTTTCTTT.

This chain joins TRBV27 and TRBJ2-3, with D unresolved. The CDR3 spans 14 residues. Germline V gene data show CDR1 as MNHEY and CDR2 as SMNVEV (reference sequence). Trimming removed 6 bases from V and 2 bases from J, with 12 bases in between. CDR3 region: CASRPNRLTDTQYF. CDR3 nucleotides: TGTGCCAGCAGACCAAATAGGCTCACAGATACGCAGTATTTT.

This clonotype was detected a few times. The genes are TRBV28 and TRBJ2-3; a weak D match, TRBD1 (6 bases). Germline CDR1 reads MDHEN; CDR2 reads SYDVKM. There are 17 residues in the CDR3. The V gene lost 2 bases and the J gene lost 0 bases, with 15 bases spanning the gap. The CDR3 DNA reads as TGTGCCAGCAGTTTAATAACAGGGTGGTCTAGCACAGATACGCAGTATTTT. Translating gives CASSLITGWSSTDTQYF.

This clonotype was seen more than once but under ten times. V gene TRBV20-1 combines with J gene TRBJ2-1, with 7 nucleotides matching TRBD1. CDR3 length: 13 residues. V gave up 3 bases and J gave up 2 bases; unmatched junction bases: 1. The germline V gene encodes CDR1 DFQATT and CDR2 SNEGSKA (reference sequence). CDR3: CSARQGAYNEQFF. The CDR3 nucleotides are TGCAGTGCTAGGCAGGGGGCCTACAATGAGCAGTTCTTC.

This clonotype occurred a few times. The J gene is TRBJ2-7, the V gene TRBV7-2; D gene ambiguous. The CDR3 runs to 15 residues. Trimming removed 1 base at V and 0 bases at J, with 10 bases between. Germline V gene sequence: CDR1 SGHTA, CDR2 FQGNSA. The CDR3 sequence is CASSLDPRASYEQYF. The CDR3 bases are TGTGCCAGCAGCTTAGACCCCAGAGCCTCCTACGAGCAGTACTTC. The entire variable domain, with the rest obtained from reference TRBV7-2 and TRBJ2-7, is as follows: GAGVSQSPSNKVTEKGKDVELRCDPISGHTALYWYRQSLGQGLEFLIYFQGNSAPDKSGLPSDRFSAERTGGSVSTLTIQRTQQEDSAVYLCASSLDPRASYEQYFGPGTRLTVT.

The chain joins TRBV2 to TRBJ2-1; either TRBD1 or TRBD2 may fit D (5 bases each). CDR3 length: 15 residues. The V and J ends lost 6 bases and 4 bases respectively, with 16 bases between them. Germline V gene data show CDR1 as SNHLY and CDR2 as FYNNEI. As DNA, the CDR3 is TGTGCCAGCAGGACCGGGACCTTAGTTTACAATGAGCAGTTCTTC. Its translation: CASRTGTLVYNEQFF.

V is TRBV20-1 and J is TRBJ2-5; TRBD2 agrees at 7 bases. The germline gives CDR1 DFQATT, CDR2 SNEGSKA (reference sequence). The CDR3 is 12 amino acids. J gave up 13 bases and V 1 base, and 9 bases lay outside the gene matches. CDR3 bases: TGCAGTGCTAGAGGGGTAGTAGGGAGGGGGTACTTC. It specifies CSARGVVGRGYF.

The rearrangement uses TRBV30 and TRBJ1-5; a weak D match, TRBD1 (6 bases). Trimming took off 0 bases at V and 6 bases at J, with 12 bases between the two ends. CDR3 size: 14 residues. The germline gives CDR1 GTSNPN, CDR2 SVGIG (reference sequence). CDR3 coding DNA: TGTGCCTGGAGTGTACCGGGGGGCGTTCAGCCCCAGCATTTT. Protein product: CAWSVPGGVQPQHF.

The genes are TRBV30 and TRBJ2-1; 13 nucleotides match TRBD2. Trimming removed 0 bases from V and 13 bases from J; junction bases left unmatched: 9. CDR1 GTSNPN and CDR2 SVGIG come from the germline V gene (reference sequence). The CDR3 is made up of 15 amino acids. CDR3 nucleotide sequence: TGTGCCTGGAGTGTAGGGACTAGCGGGAACCGCCCCCAGTTCTTC. Residues: CAWSVGTSGNRPQFF.

The chain combines TRBV12-3 or TRBV12-4 with TRBJ2-3, with TRBD1 as a possible D gene (6 bases). V lost 6 bases and J lost 6, with 19 bases in between. The CDR3 is 15 residues long. DNA of the CDR3: TGTGCCAGCAGCCCCGGACAGAGTTCGGGGGATACGCAGTATTTT. Its protein is CASSPGQSSGDTQYF.

This chain joins TRBV23-1 and TRBJ2-5; D possibly corresponds to TRBD1 (5 bases). TRBV23-1 is recorded as an ORF, its role being uncertain. The V end lost 10 bases, the J end lost 7 bases, and 13 bases lay between the germline ends. The CDR3 spans 11 residues. The CDR3 loop reads CANPDKGTQYF. The CDR3 DNA is TGCGCCAACCCGGACAAAGGGACCCAGTACTTC.

This clonotype was found a few times. The rearrangement joins TRBV25-1 to TRBJ2-3; 8 positions agree with TRBD1. This CDR3 has 16 amino acids. Looked up from germline, CDR1 is MGHDK and CDR2 is SYGVNS. V shed 4 bases and J 6 bases; nucleotides not matched to a gene: 12. The CDR3 coding sequence is TGTGCCAGCAGTGCCGGACAGGGCCTCGCGGAGGATACGCAGTATTTT. As protein: CASSAGQGLAEDTQYF.

The chain recombines TRBV19 with TRBJ2-5, with 8 bases lining up with TRBD1. This CDR3 has 14 residues. The germline CDR1 and CDR2 sequences are LNHDA and SQIVND (reference sequence). Unmatched junction bases numbered 6, after V lost 5 bases and J lost 4 bases. CDR3 sequence reads: CASSLRGRRETQYF. The CDR3 DNA sequence: TGTGCCAGTAGTCTCAGGGGGCGGAGAGAGACCCAGTACTTC.

The table lists this clonotype with a few counts. This chain joins TRBV20-1 and TRBJ1-5; D uncertain. The CDR3 is 13 amino acids. V was shortened by 4 bases and J by 3 bases, with 10 bases between the two germline ends. Per germline, CDR1 DFQATT and CDR2 SNEGSKA (reference sequence). CDR3: CSANSAANQPQHF. CDR3 nucleotide sequence: TGCAGTGCTAATTCCGCCGCCAATCAGCCCCAGCATTTT.